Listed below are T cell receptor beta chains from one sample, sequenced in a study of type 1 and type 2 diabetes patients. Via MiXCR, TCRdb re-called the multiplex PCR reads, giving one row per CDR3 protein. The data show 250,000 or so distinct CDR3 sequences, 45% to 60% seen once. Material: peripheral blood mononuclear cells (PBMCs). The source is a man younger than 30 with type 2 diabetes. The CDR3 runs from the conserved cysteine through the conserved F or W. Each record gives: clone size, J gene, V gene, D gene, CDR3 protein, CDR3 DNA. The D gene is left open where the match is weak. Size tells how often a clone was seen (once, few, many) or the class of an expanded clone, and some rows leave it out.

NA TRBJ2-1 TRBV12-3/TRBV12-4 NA CASSLKSYNEQFF TGTGCCAGCAGTTTAAAGTCCTACAATGAGCAGTTCTTC
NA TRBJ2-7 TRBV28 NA CASSFRGYYEQYF TGTGCCAGCAGTTTCCGGGGATACTACGAGCAGTACTTC
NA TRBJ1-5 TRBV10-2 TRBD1 CASRQGSNQPQHF TGTGCCAGCAGACAGGGTTCCAATCAGCCCCAGCATTTT
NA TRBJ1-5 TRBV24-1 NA CATSRDRLVSNQPQHF TGTGCCACCAGCAGAGACAGACTGGTTAGCAATCAGCCCCAGCATTTT
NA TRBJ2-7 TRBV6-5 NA CASSYPNRAHEQYF TGTGCCAGCAGTTATCCCAACAGGGCCCACGAGCAGTACTTC
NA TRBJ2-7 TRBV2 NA CASSEQSSYNEQYF TGTGCCAGCAGTGAGCAGAGCTCCTACAATGAGCAGTACTTC
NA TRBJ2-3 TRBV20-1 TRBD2 CSASRGLADHGGTGTQYF TGCAGTGCTAGTCGCGGACTAGCGGATCACGGTGGCACAGGTACGCAGTATTTT
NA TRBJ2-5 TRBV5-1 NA CASSLRSVDYPEQETQYF TGCGCCAGCAGCTTGAGGTCGGTCGATTATCCAGAACAAGAGACCCAGTACTTC
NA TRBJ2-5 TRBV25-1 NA CASSSTEWTIQETQYF TGTGCCAGCAGTTCGACAGAGTGGACAATCCAAGAGACCCAGTACTTC
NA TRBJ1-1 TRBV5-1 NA CASSLAQGLNTEAFF TGCGCCAGCAGCTTGGCGCAGGGACTGAACACTGAAGCTTTCTTT
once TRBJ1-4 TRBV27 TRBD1 CASSSTGLGEELFF TGTGCCAGCAGTTCGACAGGGCTTGGCGAAGAACTGTTTTTT
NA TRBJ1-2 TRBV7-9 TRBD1 CASSLAGGAGYTF TGTGCCAGCAGCTTAGCAGGGGGCGCCGGCTACACCTTC
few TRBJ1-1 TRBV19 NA CASSHSSAVMNTEAFF TGTGCCAGTAGTCACAGCTCCGCAGTCATGAACACTGAAGCTTTCTTT
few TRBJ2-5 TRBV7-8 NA CASSTRRTQETQYF TGTGCCAGCAGCACCCGACGGACCCAAGAGACCCAGTACTTC
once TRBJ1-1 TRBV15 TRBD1 CATSRAGTGITEAFF TGTGCCACCAGCAGAGCCGGGACAGGGATCACTGAAGCTTTCTTT
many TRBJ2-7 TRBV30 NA CAWSAQDYEQYF TGTGCCTGGAGTGCACAGGACTACGAGCAGTACTTC
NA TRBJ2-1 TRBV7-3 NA CASSPQGGFVNEQFF TGTGCCAGCAGTCCCCAAGGGGGTTTCGTCAATGAGCAGTTCTTC
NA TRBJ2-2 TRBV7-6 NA CASSQTGSHTGELFF TGTGCCAGCAGCCAGACAGGCTCTCACACCGGGGAGCTGTTTTTT
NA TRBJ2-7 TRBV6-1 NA CASSEVGWGSPYEQYF TGTGCCAGCAGTGAAGTAGGGTGGGGATCTCCCTACGAGCAGTACTTC
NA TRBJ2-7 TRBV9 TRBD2 CASSLGLAGFDEQYF TGTGCCAGCAGCCTGGGACTAGCGGGGTTCGACGAGCAGTACTTC
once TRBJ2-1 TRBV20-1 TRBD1 CSARFRDRVTSEQFF TGCAGTGCTAGATTCCGGGACAGGGTAACGAGTGAGCAGTTCTTC
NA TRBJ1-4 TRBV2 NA CASSEGARKLFF TGTGCCAGCAGTGAAGGGGCACGGAAACTGTTTTTT
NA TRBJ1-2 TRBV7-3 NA CASSQDFGDYGYTF TGCGCCAGCAGCCAAGATTTCGGGGACTATGGTTACACCTTC
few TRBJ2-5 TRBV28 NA CASSFSSIRETQYF TGTGCCAGCAGTTTTAGTAGCATAAGGGAGACCCAGTACTTC
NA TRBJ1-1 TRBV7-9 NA CASSGRTMNTEAFF TGTGCCAGCAGCGGTAGGACAATGAACACTGAAGCTTTCTTT
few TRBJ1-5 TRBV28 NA CASSLWTDSNQPQHF TGTGCCAGCAGTTTATGGACGGATAGCAATCAGCCCCAGCATTTT
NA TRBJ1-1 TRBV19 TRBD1 CASSIGGQDYTEAFF TGTGCCAGTAGTATAGGGGGACAGGATTACACTGAAGCTTTCTTT
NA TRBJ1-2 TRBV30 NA CATPGLNGYTF TGTGCTACTCCGGGCCTCAATGGCTACACCTTC
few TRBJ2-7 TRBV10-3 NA CAISEAPGRQYF TGTGCCATCAGTGAGGCCCCCGGCAGGCAGTACTTC
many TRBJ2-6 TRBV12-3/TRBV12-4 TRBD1 CASRYRGAGANVLTF TGTGCCAGCAGATACAGGGGTGCTGGGGCCAACGTCCTGACTTTC
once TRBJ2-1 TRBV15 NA CATGRALSSYNEQFF TGTGCCACCGGCAGAGCCCTGAGCTCCTACAATGAGCAGTTCTTC
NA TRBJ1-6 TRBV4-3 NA CASSQESSGVGSPLHF TGCGCCAGCAGCCAAGAATCATCAGGGGTTGGATCACCCCTCCACTTT
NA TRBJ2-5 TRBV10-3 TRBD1 CAISEGQGINPYQETQYF TGTGCCATCAGTGAAGGACAGGGTATAAATCCCTACCAAGAGACCCAGTACTTC
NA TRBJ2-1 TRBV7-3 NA CASSPARGSYNEQFF TGTGCCAGCAGCCCTGCCCGGGGGTCCTACAATGAGCAGTTCTTC
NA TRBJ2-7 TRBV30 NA CAWSVGERGVEYF TGTGCCTGGAGTGTAGGAGAAAGGGGGGTAGAGTACTTC
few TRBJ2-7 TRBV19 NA CASSTGNEQYF TGTGCCAGTAGTACAGGGAACGAGCAGTACTTC
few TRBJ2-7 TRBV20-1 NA CSARRGAEQYF TGCAGTGCTAGAAGGGGGGCCGAGCAGTACTTC
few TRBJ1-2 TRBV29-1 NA CSVESFTNYGYTF TGCAGCGTTGAGAGCTTTACTAACTATGGCTACACCTTC
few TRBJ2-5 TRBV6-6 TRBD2 CASSYSTSGRGETQYF TGTGCCAGCAGTTACTCGACTAGCGGGAGGGGAGAGACCCAGTACTTC
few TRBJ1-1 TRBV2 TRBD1 CASPGQGNTEAFF TGTGCCAGTCCGGGACAGGGTAACACTGAAGCTTTCTTT
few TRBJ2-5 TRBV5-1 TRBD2 CASSVSPGLAARTQYF TGCGCCAGCAGCGTGTCCCCGGGACTAGCGGCCAGGACCCAGTACTTC
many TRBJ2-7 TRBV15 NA CATESADTYEQYF TGTGCCACAGAATCGGCCGACACCTACGAGCAGTACTTC
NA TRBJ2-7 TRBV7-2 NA CASSLEPYEQYF TGTGCCAGCAGCTTGGAACCCTACGAGCAGTACTTC
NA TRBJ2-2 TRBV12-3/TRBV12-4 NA CASSFGSDSGELFF TGTGCCAGCAGTTTTGGCAGCGACAGCGGGGAGCTGTTTTTT
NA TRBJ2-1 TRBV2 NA CATSDLRTTSNEQFF TGTGCCACCAGTGATTTACGCACTACCAGCAATGAGCAGTTCTTC
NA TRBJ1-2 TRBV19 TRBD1 CATGTVAGYTF TGTGCCACCGGGACAGTTGCTGGCTACACCTTC
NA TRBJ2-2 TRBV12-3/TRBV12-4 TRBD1 CASSSTGTGELFF TGTGCCAGCAGTTCGACAGGGACCGGGGAGCTGTTTTTT
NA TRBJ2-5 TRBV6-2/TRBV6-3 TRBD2 CASSLSGAGRLETQYF TGTGCCAGCAGCCTCTCAGGAGCGGGGAGGTTAGAGACCCAGTACTTC
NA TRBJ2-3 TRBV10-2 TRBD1 CASSQGTGDRVYPDTQYF TGCGCCAGCAGCCAAGGTACGGGGGACAGGGTGTATCCAGATACGCAGTATTTT
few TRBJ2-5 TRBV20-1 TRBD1 CSARGTDQETQYF TGCAGTGCTAGGGGGACAGACCAAGAGACCCAGTACTTC
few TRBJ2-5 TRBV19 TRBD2 CASSIRGGVQETQYF TGTGCCAGTAGTATACGGGGGGGGGTCCAAGAGACCCAGTACTTC
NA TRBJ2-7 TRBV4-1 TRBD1 CASSSQAGQGVHEQYF TGCGCCAGCAGCTCACAGGCGGGACAGGGAGTCCACGAGCAGTACTTC
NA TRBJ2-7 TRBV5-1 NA CASSPLTGTTYEQYF TGCGCCAGCAGCCCGCTAACCGGGACGACCTACGAGCAGTACTTC
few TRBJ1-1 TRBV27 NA CASSPRVGNTEAFF TGTGCCAGCAGTCCCAGGGTCGGGAACACTGAAGCTTTCTTT
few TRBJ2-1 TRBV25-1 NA CASSVGGNYNEQFF TGTGCCAGCAGTGTGGGGGGAAACTACAATGAGCAGTTCTTC